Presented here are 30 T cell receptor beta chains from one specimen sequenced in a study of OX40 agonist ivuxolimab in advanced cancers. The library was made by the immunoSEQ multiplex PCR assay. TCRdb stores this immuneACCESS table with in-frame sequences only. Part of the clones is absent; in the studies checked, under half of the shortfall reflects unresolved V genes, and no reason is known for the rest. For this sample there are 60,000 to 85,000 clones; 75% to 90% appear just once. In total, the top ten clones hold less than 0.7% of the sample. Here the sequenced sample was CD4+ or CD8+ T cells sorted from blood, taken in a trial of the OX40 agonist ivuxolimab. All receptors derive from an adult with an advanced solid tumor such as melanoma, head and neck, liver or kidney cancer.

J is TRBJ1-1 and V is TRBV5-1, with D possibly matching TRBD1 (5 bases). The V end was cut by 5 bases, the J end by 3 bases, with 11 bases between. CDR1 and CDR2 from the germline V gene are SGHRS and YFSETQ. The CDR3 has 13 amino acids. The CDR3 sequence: CASRLLGDTEAFF. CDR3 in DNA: TGCGCCAGCAGATTATTAGGGGACACTGAAGCTTTCTTT.

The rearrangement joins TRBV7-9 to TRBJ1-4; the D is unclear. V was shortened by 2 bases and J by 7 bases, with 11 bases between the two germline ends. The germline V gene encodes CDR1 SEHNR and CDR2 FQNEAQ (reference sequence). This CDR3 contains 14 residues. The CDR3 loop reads CASSLSNPGEKLFF. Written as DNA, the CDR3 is TGTGCCAGCAGCTTATCCAACCCAGGTGAAAAACTGTTTTTT.

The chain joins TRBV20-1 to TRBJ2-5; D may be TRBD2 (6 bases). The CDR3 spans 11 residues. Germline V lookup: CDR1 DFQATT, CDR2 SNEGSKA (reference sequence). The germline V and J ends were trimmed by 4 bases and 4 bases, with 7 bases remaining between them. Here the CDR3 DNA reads TGCAGTGCTACGGGGGTAGAGACCCAGTACTTC. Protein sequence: CSATGVETQYF.

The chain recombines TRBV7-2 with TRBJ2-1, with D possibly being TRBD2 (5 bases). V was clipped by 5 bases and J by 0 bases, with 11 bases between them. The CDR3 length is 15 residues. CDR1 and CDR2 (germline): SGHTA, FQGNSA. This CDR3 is CASSISGSSYNEQFF. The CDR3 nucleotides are TGTGCCAGCAGCATAAGCGGCAGCTCCTACAATGAGCAGTTCTTC. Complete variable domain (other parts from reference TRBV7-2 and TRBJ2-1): GAGVSQSPSNKVTEKGKDVELRCDPISGHTALYWYRQSLGQGLEFLIYFQGNSAPDKSGLPSDRFSAERTGGSVSTLTIQRTQQEDSAVYLCASSISGSSYNEQFFGPGTRLTVL.

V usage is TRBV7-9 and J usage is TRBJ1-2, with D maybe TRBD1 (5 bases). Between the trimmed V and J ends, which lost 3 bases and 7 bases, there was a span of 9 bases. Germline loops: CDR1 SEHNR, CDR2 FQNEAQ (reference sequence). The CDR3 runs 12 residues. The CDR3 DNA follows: TGTGCCAGCAGCTTGCCCCAGGGTGGCTACACCTTC. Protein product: CASSLPQGGYTF.

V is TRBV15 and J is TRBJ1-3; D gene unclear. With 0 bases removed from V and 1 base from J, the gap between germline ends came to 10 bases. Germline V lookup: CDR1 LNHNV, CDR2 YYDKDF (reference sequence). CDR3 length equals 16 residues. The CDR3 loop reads CATSRDRVISGNTIYF. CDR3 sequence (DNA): TGTGCCACCAGCAGAGATCGCGTCATTTCTGGAAACACCATATATTTT. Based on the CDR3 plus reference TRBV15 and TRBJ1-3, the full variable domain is DAMVIQNPRYQVTQFGKPVTLSCSQTLNHNVMYWYQQKSSQAPKLLFHYYDKDFNNEADTPDNFQSRRPNTSFCFLDIRSPGLGDTAMYLCATSRDRVISGNTIYFGEGSWLTVV.

Written as DNA, the CDR3 is TGTGCCAGCAGTATCCAGTGGGATACTGAAGCTTTCTTT. Amino acids: CASSIQWDTEAFF. The rearrangement joins TRBV6-6 to TRBJ1-1; D gene ambiguous. The V gene lost 5 bases and the J gene lost 5 bases, with 12 bases spanning the gap. This CDR3 is 13 amino acids long. CDR1 is MNHNY and CDR2 is SVGAGI in the germline V gene (reference sequence).

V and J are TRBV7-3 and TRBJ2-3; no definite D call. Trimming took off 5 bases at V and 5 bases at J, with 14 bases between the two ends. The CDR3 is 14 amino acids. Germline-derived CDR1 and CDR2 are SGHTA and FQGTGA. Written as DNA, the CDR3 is TGTGCCAGCAGCAGTAGAACTGCCCAAGATACGCAGTATTTT. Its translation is CASSSRTAQDTQYF.

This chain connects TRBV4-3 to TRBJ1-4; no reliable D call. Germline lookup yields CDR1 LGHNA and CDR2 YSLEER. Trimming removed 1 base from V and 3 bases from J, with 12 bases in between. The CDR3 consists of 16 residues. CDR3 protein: CASSQGNWGSNEKLFF. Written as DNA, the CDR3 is TGCGCCAGCAGCCAAGGAAATTGGGGTTCTAATGAAAAACTGTTTTTT.

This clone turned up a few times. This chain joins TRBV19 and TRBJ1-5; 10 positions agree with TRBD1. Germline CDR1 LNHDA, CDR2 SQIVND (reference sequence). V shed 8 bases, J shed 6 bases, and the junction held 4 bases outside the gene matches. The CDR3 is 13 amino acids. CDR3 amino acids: CASHRDRGQPQHF. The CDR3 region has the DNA TGTGCCAGTCACCGGGACAGGGGTCAGCCCCAGCATTTT.

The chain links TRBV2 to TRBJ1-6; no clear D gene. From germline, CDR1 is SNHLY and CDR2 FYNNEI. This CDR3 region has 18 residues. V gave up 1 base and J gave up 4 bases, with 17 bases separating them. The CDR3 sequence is CASSEVLAGSRYNSPLHF. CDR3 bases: TGTGCCAGCAGTGAAGTATTGGCGGGGTCTAGGTATAATTCACCCCTCCACTTT.

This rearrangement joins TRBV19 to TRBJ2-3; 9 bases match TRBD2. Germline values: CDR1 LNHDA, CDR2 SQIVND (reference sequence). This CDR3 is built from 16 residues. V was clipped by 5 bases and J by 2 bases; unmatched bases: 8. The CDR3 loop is CASSSQAGGYTDTQYF. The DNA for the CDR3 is TGTGCCAGTAGTTCCCAAGCGGGAGGATACACAGATACGCAGTATTTT.

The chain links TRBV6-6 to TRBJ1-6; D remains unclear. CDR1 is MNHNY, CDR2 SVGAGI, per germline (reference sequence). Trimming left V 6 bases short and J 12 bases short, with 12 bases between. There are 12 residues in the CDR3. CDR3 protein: CASRLPGRPLHF. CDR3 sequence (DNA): TGTGCCAGCAGGTTACCCGGGCGACCCCTCCACTTT.

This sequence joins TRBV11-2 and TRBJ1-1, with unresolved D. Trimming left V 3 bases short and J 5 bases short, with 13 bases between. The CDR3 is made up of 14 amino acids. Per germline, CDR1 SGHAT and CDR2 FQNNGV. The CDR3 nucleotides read TGTGCCAGCAGCTTTTTAGCCAGCCAGACTGAAGCTTTCTTT. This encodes CASSFLASQTEAFF. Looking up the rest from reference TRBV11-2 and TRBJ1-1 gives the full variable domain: EAGVAQSPRYKIIEKRQSVAFWCNPISGHATLYWYQQILGQGPKLLIQFQNNGVVDDSQLPKDRFSAERLKGVDSTLKIQPAKLEDSAVYLCASSFLASQTEAFFGQGTRLTVV.

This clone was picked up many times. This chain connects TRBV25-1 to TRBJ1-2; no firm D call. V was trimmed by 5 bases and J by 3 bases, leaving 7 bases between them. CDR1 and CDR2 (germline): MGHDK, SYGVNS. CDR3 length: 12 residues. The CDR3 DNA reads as TGTGCCAGCAGTCAGTATGACTATGGCTACACCTTC. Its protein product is CASSQYDYGYTF.

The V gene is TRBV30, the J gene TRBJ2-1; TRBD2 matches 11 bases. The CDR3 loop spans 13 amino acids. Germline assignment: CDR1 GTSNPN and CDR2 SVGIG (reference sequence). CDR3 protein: CAFSSGRYNEQFF. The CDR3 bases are TGTGCTTTTTCTAGCGGGAGGTACAATGAGCAGTTCTTC.

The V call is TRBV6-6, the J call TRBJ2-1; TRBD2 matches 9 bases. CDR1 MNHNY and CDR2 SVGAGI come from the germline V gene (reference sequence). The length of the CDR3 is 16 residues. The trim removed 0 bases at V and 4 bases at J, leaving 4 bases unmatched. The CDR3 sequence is CASSYSASGVYNEQFF. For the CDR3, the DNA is TGTGCCAGCAGTTACTCCGCTAGCGGGGTTTACAATGAGCAGTTCTTC.

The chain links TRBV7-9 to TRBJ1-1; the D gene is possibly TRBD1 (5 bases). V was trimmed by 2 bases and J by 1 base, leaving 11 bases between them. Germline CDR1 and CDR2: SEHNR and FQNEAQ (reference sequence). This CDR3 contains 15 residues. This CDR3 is CASSLRQRKNTEAFF. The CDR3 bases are TGTGCCAGCAGCTTACGACAGAGAAAGAACACTGAAGCTTTCTTT.

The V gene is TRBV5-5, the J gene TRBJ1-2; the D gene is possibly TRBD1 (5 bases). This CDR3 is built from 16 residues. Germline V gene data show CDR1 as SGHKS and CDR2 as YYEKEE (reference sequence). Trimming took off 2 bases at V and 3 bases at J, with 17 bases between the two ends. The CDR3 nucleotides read TGTGCCAGCAGCTTAAGATTAAGTGACAGACACTATGGCTACACCTTC. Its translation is CASSLRLSDRHYGYTF.

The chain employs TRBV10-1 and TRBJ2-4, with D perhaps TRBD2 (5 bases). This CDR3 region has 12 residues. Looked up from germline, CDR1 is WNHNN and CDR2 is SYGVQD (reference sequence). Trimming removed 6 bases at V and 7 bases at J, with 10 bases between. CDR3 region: CASSPSGNIQYF. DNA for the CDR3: TGCGCCAGCAGCCCCTCGGGGAACATTCAGTACTTC.

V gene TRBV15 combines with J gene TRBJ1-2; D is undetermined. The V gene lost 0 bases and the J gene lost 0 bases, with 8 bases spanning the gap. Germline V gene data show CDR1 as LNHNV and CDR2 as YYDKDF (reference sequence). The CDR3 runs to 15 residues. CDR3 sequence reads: CATSRDNAANYGYTF. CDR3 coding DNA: TGTGCCACCAGCAGAGATAATGCAGCTAACTATGGCTACACCTTC.

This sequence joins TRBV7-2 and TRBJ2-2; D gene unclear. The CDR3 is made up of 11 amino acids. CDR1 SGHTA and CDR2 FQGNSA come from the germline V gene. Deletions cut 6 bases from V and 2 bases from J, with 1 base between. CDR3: CASSNTGELFF. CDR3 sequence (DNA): TGTGCCAGCAGTAACACCGGGGAGCTGTTTTTT. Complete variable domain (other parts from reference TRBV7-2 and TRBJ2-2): GAGVSQSPSNKVTEKGKDVELRCDPISGHTALYWYRQSLGQGLEFLIYFQGNSAPDKSGLPSDRFSAERTGGSVSTLTIQRTQQEDSAVYLCASSNTGELFFGEGSRLTVL.

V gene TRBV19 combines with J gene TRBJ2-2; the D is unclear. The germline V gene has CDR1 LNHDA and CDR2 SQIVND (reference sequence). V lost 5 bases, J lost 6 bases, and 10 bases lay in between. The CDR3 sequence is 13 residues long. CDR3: CASSWAWAGELFF. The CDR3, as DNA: TGTGCCAGTAGTTGGGCCTGGGCCGGGGAGCTGTTTTTT. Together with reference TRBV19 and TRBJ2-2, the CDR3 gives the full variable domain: DGGITQSPKYLFRKEGQNVTLSCEQNLNHDAMYWYRQDPGQGLRLIYYSQIVNDFQKGDIAEGYSVSREKKESFPLTVTSAQKNPTAFYLCASSWAWAGELFFGEGSRLTVL.

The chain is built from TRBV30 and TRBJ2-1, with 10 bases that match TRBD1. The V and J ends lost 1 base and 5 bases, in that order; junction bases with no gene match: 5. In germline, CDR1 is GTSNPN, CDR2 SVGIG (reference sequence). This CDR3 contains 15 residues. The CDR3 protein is CAWSDGTGVHNEQFF. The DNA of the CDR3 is TGTGCCTGGAGTGATGGGACAGGGGTCCACAATGAGCAGTTCTTC.

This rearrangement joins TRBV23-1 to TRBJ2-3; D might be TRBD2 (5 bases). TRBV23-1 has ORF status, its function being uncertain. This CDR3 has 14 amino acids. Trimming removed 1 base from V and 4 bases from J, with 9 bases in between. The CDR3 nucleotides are TGCGCCAGCAGTCAATGGCTAGCCCCAGATACGCAGTATTTT. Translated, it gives CASSQWLAPDTQYF.

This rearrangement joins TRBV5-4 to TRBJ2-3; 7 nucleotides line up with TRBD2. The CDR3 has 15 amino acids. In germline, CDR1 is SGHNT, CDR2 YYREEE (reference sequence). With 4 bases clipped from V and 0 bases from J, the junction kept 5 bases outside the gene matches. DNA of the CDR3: TGTGCCAGCAGCATAAGCGGGGCTAGCACAGATACGCAGTATTTT. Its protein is CASSISGASTDTQYF. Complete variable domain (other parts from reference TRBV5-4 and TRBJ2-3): ETGVTQSPTHLIKTRGQQVTLRCSSQSGHNTVSWYQQALGQGPQFIFQYYREEENGRGNFPPRFSGLQFPNYSSELNVNALELDDSALYLCASSISGASTDTQYFGPGTRLTVL.

For the CDR3, the DNA is TGTGCCAGCAGTTCCCCGGGACTAGTAGGATCATGGGAGTACTTC. Its translation: CASSSPGLVGSWEYF. The gene calls are TRBV6-1 and TRBJ2-7, with 8 bases fitting TRBD2. CDR3 size: 15 residues. The V and J ends lost 5 bases and 11 bases, in that order; junction bases with no gene match: 17. Germline V gives CDR1 MNHNS, CDR2 SASEGT.

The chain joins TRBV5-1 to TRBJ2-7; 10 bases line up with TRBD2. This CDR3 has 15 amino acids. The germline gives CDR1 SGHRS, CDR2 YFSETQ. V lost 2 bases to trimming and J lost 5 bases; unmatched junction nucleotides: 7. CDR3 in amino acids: CASSLLAGGGHEQYF. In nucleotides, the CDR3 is TGCGCCAGCAGCTTATTAGCGGGAGGTGGCCACGAGCAGTACTTC.

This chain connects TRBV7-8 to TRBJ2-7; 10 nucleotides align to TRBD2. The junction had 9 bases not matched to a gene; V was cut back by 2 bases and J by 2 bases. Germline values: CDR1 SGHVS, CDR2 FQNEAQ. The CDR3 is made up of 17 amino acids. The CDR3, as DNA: TGTGCCAGCAGCTTAACGACTAGCGGGTCCTCTACCTACGAGCAGTACTTC. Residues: CASSLTTSGSSTYEQYF.

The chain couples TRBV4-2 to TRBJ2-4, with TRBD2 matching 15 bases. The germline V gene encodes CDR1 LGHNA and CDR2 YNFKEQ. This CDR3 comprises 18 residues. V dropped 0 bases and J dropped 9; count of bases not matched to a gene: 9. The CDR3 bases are TGTGCCAGCAGCCAAGATATAGGGACTAGCGGGGGGCGGGGCATTCAGTACTTC. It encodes CASSQDIGTSGGRGIQYF.